At least ten counts were recorded for the clone carrying this T cell receptor (beta chain). The antigen is undetermined. This record belongs to a study of response to subunit inactivated influenza vaccine. General study results and limits: The authors suggested that every seasonal influenza vaccination recruits few new T cells.

CDR3 length: 13 residues. V lost 0 bases and J lost 4, with 5 bases in between. CDR1 and CDR2 from the germline V gene are SGHRS and YFSETQ. TCRdb re-called the RT-PCR reads with MiXCR, one entry per CDR3 protein. The sample yields roughly 650,000 distinct CDR3 sequences, less than 15% seen once. Here the sequenced sample was PBMCs from blood, taken 14 to 15 days before vaccination. The sequence derives from a middle-aged man who received an inactivated influenza vaccine. The chain employs TRBV5-1 and TRBJ2-1; the D gene is possibly TRBD1 (5 bases). The CDR3 here is CASSLDRYNEQFF. Here the CDR3 DNA reads TGCGCCAGCAGCTTGGACAGGTACAATGAGCAGTTCTTC.